These 5 T cell receptor beta chains came from one sample sequenced in a study of PD-L1 blockade in urothelial cancer. TCRdb keeps only in-frame clones here, not all; method: immunoSEQ multiplex PCR. Here the sample spans 45,000 to 50,000 clones, 88% being singletons. The sequenced sample was PBMCs, obtained around atezolizumab (anti-PD-L1) treatment. These receptor sequences come from an elderly man with urothelial cancer.

The genes are TRBV5-1 and TRBJ1-1, with 8 bases fitting TRBD1. The CDR3 covers 16 residues. The junction had 6 bases not matched to a gene; V was cut back by 1 base and J by 1 base. CDR1 and CDR2 (germline): SGHRS, YFSETQ. In nucleotides, the CDR3 is TGCGCCAGCAGCTTGCTCGGGACAGGCCCGAACACTGAAGCTTTCTTT. The encoded protein is CASSLLGTGPNTEAFF.

The rearrangement joins TRBV9 to TRBJ2-1; 9 bases line up with TRBD2. This CDR3 contains 17 residues. CDR1 SGDLS and CDR2 YYNGEE come from the germline V gene. The ends lost 0 bases at V and 5 bases at J; junction bases unmatched: 9. CDR3 nucleotide sequence: TGTGCCAGCAGCGTAGCCCTTAGCGGGAGTGGGAACAATGAGCAGTTCTTC. This translates into CASSVALSGSGNNEQFF.

This rearrangement joins TRBV5-1 to TRBJ2-5; 11 bases are a match to TRBD2. The V gene end was trimmed by 0 bases and the J gene end by 1 base; junction bases not matched to a gene: 2. The CDR3 runs to 16 residues. CDR1 is SGHRS and CDR2 is YFSETQ in the germline V gene. The CDR3 region is CASSLAGTSGQETQYF. Here the CDR3 DNA reads TGCGCCAGCAGCTTGGCCGGGACTAGCGGCCAAGAGACCCAGTACTTC. The complete variable domain, with remaining parts taken from reference TRBV5-1 and TRBJ2-5, reads KAGVTQTPRYLIKTRGQQVTLSCSPISGHRSVSWYQQTPGQGLQFLFEYFSETQRNKGNFPGRFSGRQFSNSRSEMNVSTLELGDSALYLCASSLAGTSGQETQYFGPGTRLLVL.

The chain carries TRBV7-2 and TRBJ1-1, with a tentative D call TRBD1 (6 bases). Germline loops: CDR1 SGHTA, CDR2 FQGNSA. CDR3 length: 13 residues. Trimming removed 1 base at V and 5 bases at J, with 8 bases between. The CDR3 loop reads CASSLDRATEAFF. DNA of the CDR3: TGTGCCAGCAGCTTAGACAGGGCTACTGAAGCTTTCTTT. The full variable domain, its missing parts supplied by reference TRBV7-2 and TRBJ1-1, is GAGVSQSPSNKVTEKGKDVELRCDPISGHTALYWYRQSLGQGLEFLIYFQGNSAPDKSGLPSDRFSAERTGGSVSTLTIQRTQQEDSAVYLCASSLDRATEAFFGQGTRLTVV.

This clone was counted only a few times. The genes are TRBV4-1 and TRBJ1-1, with TRBD1 as a possible D gene (5 bases). The CDR3 consists of 14 residues. Trimming left V 4 bases short and J 3 bases short, with 12 bases between. Germline V gene lookup returns CDR1 MGHRA and CDR2 YSYEKL. CDR3: CASSRQGKDTEAFF. CDR3 bases: TGCGCCAGCAGCCGTCAGGGTAAGGACACTGAAGCTTTCTTT.